These T cell receptor beta chains were read from a single sample in a study of control samples from healthy donors and cancer patients. Only in-frame clones appear in the TCRdb table, and some are missing; sequencing was by immunoSEQ multiplex PCR. Its clone listing holds fewer than 250,000 clones. Input material: blood. The receptors shown here come from a woman between 25 and 40 years old in good health. The CDR3 runs from the conserved cysteine through the conserved F or W. The D gene is left open where the match is weak.

>TRBJ2-7|TRBV5-1|NA
TGCGCCAGCAGCTTGTACTGGGAGAGCTCCTACGAGCAGTACTTC
CASSLYWESSYEQYF
>TRBJ1-1|TRBV7-9|TRBD1
TGTGCCAGGGGGGACAGGGGCGAACTGAACACTGAAGCTTTCTTT
CARGDRGELNTEAFF
>TRBJ1-1|TRBV19|NA
TGTGCCACCCGGTGGACAGCAATGAACACTGAAGCTTTCTTT
CATRWTAMNTEAFF
>TRBJ1-6|TRBV5-1|TRBD1
TGCGCCAGCAGCCTATTGACAGGGGAAAGTTCACCCCTCCACTTT
CASSLLTGESSPLHF
>TRBJ1-4|TRBV5-4|NA
TGTGCCAGCAGCTTGGCCGGGAGCAAAAATGAAAAACTGTTTTTT
CASSLAGSKNEKLFF
>TRBJ2-1|TRBV5-4|TRBD1
TGTGCCAGCAGTCCCGGGACAGACTCCTACAATGAGCAGTTCTTC
CASSPGTDSYNEQFF
>TRBJ2-7|TRBV5-1|TRBD1
TGCGCCAGCAGCACGGGACAGGGGGCTTACGAGCAGTACTTC
CASSTGQGAYEQYF
>TRBJ2-1|TRBV3-1/TRBV3-2|NA
TGTGCCAGCAGCCAGGAGTCTCTATCCCTATACAATGAGCAGTTCTTC
CASSQESLSLYNEQFF
>TRBJ2-5|TRBV3-1/TRBV3-2|TRBD2
TGTGCCAGCAGCCATTTCGGACTAGCGGTCCTAGGGGAGACCCAGTACTTC
CASSHFGLAVLGETQYF
>TRBJ1-4|TRBV5-6|NA
TGTGCCAGCAGCCCACAGGGAGGTGAAAAACTGTTTTTT
CASSPQGGEKLFF
>TRBJ1-2|TRBV6-5|NA
TGTGCCAGCAGTTACGAGGGCGGCTTTAACTATGGCTACACCTTC
CASSYEGGFNYGYTF
>TRBJ1-4|TRBV27|TRBD1
TGTGCCAGCAGTGCCTGGGACAGGGGGGCCGAAAAACTGTTTTTT
CASSAWDRGAEKLFF
>TRBJ2-7|TRBV19|TRBD2
TGTGCCAGTAGTTCCCGACTAGCGGGGGTTTACGAGCAGTACTTC
CASSSRLAGVYEQYF
>TRBJ2-7|TRBV5-1|TRBD2
TGCGCCAGCAGCTCCGGGACTAGCCAAAACGAGCAGTACTTC
CASSSGTSQNEQYF
>TRBJ1-5|TRBV25-1|NA
TGTGCCAGCAGTGAGGTCAATCAGCCCCAGCATTTT
CASSEVNQPQHF
>TRBJ2-3|TRBV4-2|TRBD2
TGTGCCAGCAGCCCTAGCGGGGGGGCGACAGATACGCAGTATTTT
CASSPSGGATDTQYF
>TRBJ1-1|TRBV3-1/TRBV3-2|NA
TGTGCCAGCAGCCCTTTTCCAGGGCGCGGGGAAGCTTTCTTT
CASSPFPGRGEAFF
>TRBJ2-3|TRBV5-1|NA
TGCGCCAGCAGCCCGGAGACGGGACACACAGATACGCAGTATTTT
CASSPETGHTDTQYF
>TRBJ2-7|TRBV5-1|TRBD2
TGCGCCAGCAGCTTATCCGGGACTAGCTCCTACGAGCAGTACTTC
CASSLSGTSSYEQYF
>TRBJ1-3|TRBV6-5|NA
TGTGCCAGCAGCCCCCTCCCCGGAACTGGAAACACCATATATTTT
CASSPLPGTGNTIYF
>TRBJ1-6|TRBV6-5|TRBD1
TGTGCCAGCAGCCGATCCGGACAGGGTAATTCACCCCTCCACTTT
CASSRSGQGNSPLHF
>TRBJ2-7|TRBV14|NA
TGTGCCAGCAGCCATTCTGGCTTCCGGACCCTCTCCTACGAGCAGTACTTC
CASSHSGFRTLSYEQYF
>TRBJ1-1|TRBV3-1/TRBV3-2|TRBD1
TGTGCCAGCAGCCGGACAGGAGGCACTGAAGCTTTCTTT
CASSRTGGTEAFF
>TRBJ1-1|TRBV28|NA
TGTGCCAGCAGTTTAGTAGGGATCGGAGGTGTGACTGAAGCTTTCTTT
CASSLVGIGGVTEAFF
>TRBJ1-1|TRBV6-5|TRBD1
TGTGCCAGCAGTTATACGACAGGGACTGAAGCTTTCTTT
CASSYTTGTEAFF
>TRBJ1-1|TRBV30|NA
TGTGCCTGGAGTCGGGGAGCTGATGAAGCTTTCTTT
CAWSRGADEAFF
>TRBJ2-2|TRBV7-6|TRBD2
TGTGCCAGCAGCTCAGGCGGGGGACTCACCGGGGAGCTGTTTTTT
CASSSGGGLTGELFF
>TRBJ2-6|TRBV7-9|TRBD1
TGTGCCAGCAGCTTCGGGGACAGGGAGAACGTCCTGACTTTC
CASSFGDRENVLTF
>TRBJ2-1|TRBV4-1|TRBD2
TGCGCCAGCAGCGAAACACGGCGGGGCGCGGGGGTCTTC
CASSETRRGAGVF
>TRBJ1-6|TRBV28|NA
TGTGCCAGCAGTTGGACAGTAAATTCACCCCTCCACTTT
CASSWTVNSPLHF
>TRBJ2-3|TRBV5-8|NA
TGTGCCAGCAGCTTGCGCAGATTAACAGATACGCAGTATTTT
CASSLRRLTDTQYF
>TRBJ1-4|TRBV6-5|NA
TGTGCCAGCAGTTACGGGGCCCGGGGGGGAGAAAAACTGTTTTTT
CASSYGARGGEKLFF
>TRBJ2-1|TRBV10-2|NA
TGCGCCAGCAGTGAATTATACAATGAGCAGTTCTTC
CASSELYNEQFF
>TRBJ2-3|TRBV11-2|NA
TGTGCCAGCAGCTTGGGGGGTCTCACAGATACGCAGTATTTT
CASSLGGLTDTQYF
>TRBJ1-6|TRBV3-1/TRBV3-2|TRBD1
TGTGCCAGCAGCCTCCGACAGGGCCCTAATTCACCCCTCCACTTT
CASSLRQGPNSPLHF
>TRBJ1-1|TRBV29-1|NA
TGCAGCCACCTATCAGGTTGGGACACTGAAGCTTTCTTT
CSHLSGWDTEAFF
>TRBJ1-4|TRBV2|NA
TGTGCCAGCAGGCCGGGGGGGATTAATGAAAAACTGTTTTTT
CASRPGGINEKLFF
>TRBJ1-1|TRBV28|TRBD1
TGTGCCAGCGCCGACAGGGGGCTGATTGAAGCTTTCTTT
CASADRGLIEAFF
>TRBJ2-3|TRBV7-6|NA
TGTGCCAGCAGCTTCAGCCCTGGCACCTTAAGCACAGATACGCAGTATTTT
CASSFSPGTLSTDTQYF
>TRBJ1-6|TRBV7-8|NA
TGTGCCAGCAGCTTAGACAGGGCAACAGTTGTAAGCTGGAATTCACCCCTCCACTTT
CASSLDRATVVSWNSPLHF
>TRBJ1-3|TRBV15|NA
TGTGCCACCAGCAGAGATCTAGGCGGCCTCTCTGGAAACACCATATATTTT
CATSRDLGGLSGNTIYF
>TRBJ2-7|TRBV7-2|NA
TGTGCCAGCAGCTACGGGGGCTCCGCATACGAGCAGTACTTC
CASSYGGSAYEQYF
>TRBJ1-1|TRBV10-3|NA
TGTGCCATCAGGGCGACCACTGAAGCTTTCTTT
CAIRATTEAFF
>TRBJ1-5|TRBV30|TRBD1
TGTGCCTGGAGAGCAGGGGGTGAATATCAGCCCCAGCATTTT
CAWRAGGEYQPQHF
>TRBJ1-3|TRBV4-1|NA
TGCGCCAGCAGCCAGACACAGGGTTCTACTGGAAACACCATATATTTT
CASSQTQGSTGNTIYF
>TRBJ2-2|TRBV6-5|NA
TGTGCCAGCAGTTGGACTTCTGTCACCGGGGAGCTGTTTTTT
CASSWTSVTGELFF
>TRBJ1-5|TRBV28|TRBD1
TGTGCCAGCAAACGGGGACAGGACTCCCGGCCCCAGCATTTT
CASKRGQDSRPQHF
>TRBJ2-1|TRBV24-1|NA
TGTGCCACCAGTGACGGCCGTTTCTCCTACAATGAGCAGTTCTTC
CATSDGRFSYNEQFF
>TRBJ1-1|TRBV27|NA
TGTGCCAGCAGTTTCCCTGGGACATTTTTTATGAACACTGAAGCTTTCTTT
CASSFPGTFFMNTEAFF
>TRBJ2-7|TRBV2|NA
TGTGCCAGCAGACCCCTAGGCGTTTACGAGCAGTACTTC
CASRPLGVYEQYF
>TRBJ2-7|TRBV27|NA
TGTGCCAGCAGTTTTAGGAGGGGCCACTACGAGCAGTACTTC
CASSFRRGHYEQYF
>TRBJ1-2|TRBV4-3|NA
TGCGCCAGCAGCCAAGATAGGGGGGAAACATATGGCTACACCTTC
CASSQDRGETYGYTF
>TRBJ2-5|TRBV5-1|TRBD1
TGCGCCAGCAGCGTCGGACAGGGGGGACGAGAGACCCAGTACTTC
CASSVGQGGRETQYF
>TRBJ2-7|TRBV3-1/TRBV3-2|NA
TGTGCCAGCAGCCACGGGCTAGAGCTGGGGTTC
CASSHGLELGF